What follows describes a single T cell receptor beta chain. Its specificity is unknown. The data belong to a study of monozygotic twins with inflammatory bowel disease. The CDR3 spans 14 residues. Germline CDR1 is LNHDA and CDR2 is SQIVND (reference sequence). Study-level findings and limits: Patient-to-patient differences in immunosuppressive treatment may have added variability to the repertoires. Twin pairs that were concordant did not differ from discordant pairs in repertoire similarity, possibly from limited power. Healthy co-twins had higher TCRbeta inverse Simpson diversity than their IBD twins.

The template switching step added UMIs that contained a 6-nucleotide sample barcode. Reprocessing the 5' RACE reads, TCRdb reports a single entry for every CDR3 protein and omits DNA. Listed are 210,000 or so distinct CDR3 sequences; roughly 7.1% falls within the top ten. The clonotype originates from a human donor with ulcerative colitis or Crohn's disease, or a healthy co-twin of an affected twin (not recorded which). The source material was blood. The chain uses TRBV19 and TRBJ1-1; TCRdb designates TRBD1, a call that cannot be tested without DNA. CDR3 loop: CASISDRDGTEAFF.